This is a list of T cell receptor beta chains from one sample in a study of T cells in Graves' hyperthyroidism and ophthalmopathy. TCRdb reanalysed the multiplex PCR reads using MiXCR and keeps one entry per CDR3 protein. The profile covers some 700,000 distinct CDR3 sequences, with 17% appearing a single time and about 14% taken by the ten largest. Sequenced: blood. The receptors here all came from a man between 45 and 60 years old with Graves' hyperthyroidism. CDR3s include the opening cysteine and the closing phenylalanine or tryptophan. The D gene is left open where the match is weak. Not all rows give a size; the values are once, few, many and, for expanded clones, a class.

v_call: TRBV19
j_call: TRBJ2-7
d_call: NA
cdr3_length: 15
clone_size: NA
cdr3_aa: CASSAGTSTTYEQYF
cdr3_nt: TGTGCCAGTAGTGCCGGGACTTCCACTACCTACGAGCAGTACTTC

v_call: TRBV7-8
j_call: TRBJ2-5
d_call: TRBD2
cdr3_length: 14
clone_size: NA
cdr3_aa: CASSVAGVVETQYF
cdr3_nt: TGTGCCAGCAGCGTAGCGGGAGTGGTGGAGACCCAGTACTTC

v_call: TRBV6-1
j_call: TRBJ1-1
d_call: TRBD1
cdr3_length: 13
clone_size: few
cdr3_aa: CASRRTGETEAFF
cdr3_nt: TGTGCCAGCAGAAGAACAGGGGAGACTGAAGCTTTCTTT

v_call: TRBV28
j_call: TRBJ2-6
d_call: NA
cdr3_length: 23
clone_size: few
cdr3_aa: CASSPYRPPVGQTNPSGANVLTF
cdr3_nt: TGTGCCAGCAGTCCGTATCGACCCCCTGTTGGACAGACGAATCCCTCTGGGGCCAACGTCCTGACTTTC

v_call: TRBV5-6
j_call: TRBJ2-3
d_call: NA
cdr3_length: 13
clone_size: few
cdr3_aa: CASSFFLTDTQYF
cdr3_nt: TGTGCCAGCAGCTTTTTCCTCACAGATACGCAGTATTTT

v_call: TRBV28
j_call: TRBJ2-1
d_call: TRBD2
cdr3_length: 15
clone_size: NA
cdr3_aa: CASSTTSAYYNEQFF
cdr3_nt: TGTGCCAGCAGTACGACTAGCGCATACTACAATGAGCAGTTCTTC

v_call: TRBV7-9
j_call: TRBJ2-3
d_call: TRBD2
cdr3_length: 17
clone_size: many
cdr3_aa: CASSSQLAGDSTDTQYF
cdr3_nt: TGTGCCAGCAGCTCACAACTAGCGGGAGACAGCACAGATACGCAGTATTTT

v_call: TRBV3-1
j_call: TRBJ1-2
d_call: NA
cdr3_length: 16
clone_size: many
cdr3_aa: CASSPLEAERVDGYTF
cdr3_nt: TGTGCCAGCAGCCCCCTTGAGGCCGAAAGAGTCGATGGCTACACCTTC

v_call: TRBV19
j_call: TRBJ2-1
d_call: NA
cdr3_length: 16
clone_size: many
cdr3_aa: CASSISDTTPYNEQFF
cdr3_nt: TGTGCCAGTAGTATATCGGACACCACTCCCTACAATGAGCAGTTCTTC

v_call: TRBV27
j_call: TRBJ2-3
d_call: NA
cdr3_length: 17
clone_size: NA
cdr3_aa: CASSFVLAPRGTDTRYF
cdr3_nt: TGTGCCAGCAGTTTCGTTCTTGCCCCAAGAGGCACAGATACGCGGTATTTT

v_call: TRBV18
j_call: TRBJ2-1
d_call: TRBD2
cdr3_length: 17
clone_size: NA
cdr3_aa: CASSPPKLAGAYNEQFF
cdr3_nt: TGTGCCAGCTCACCCCCCAAGCTAGCGGGAGCCTACAATGAGCAGTTCTTC

v_call: TRBV2
j_call: TRBJ2-7
d_call: NA
cdr3_length: 13
clone_size: NA
cdr3_aa: CASNPQHSYEQYF
cdr3_nt: TGTGCCAGCAACCCACAGCATTCCTACGAGCAGTACTTC

v_call: TRBV5-1
j_call: TRBJ1-1
d_call: TRBD1
cdr3_length: 17
clone_size: NA
cdr3_aa: CASSRTDRGTLNTEAFF
cdr3_nt: TGCGCCAGCAGCCGAACCGACAGGGGAACGTTGAACACTGAAGCTTTCTTT

v_call: TRBV12-5
j_call: TRBJ1-1
d_call: NA
cdr3_length: 13
clone_size: many
cdr3_aa: CASGLSFDTEAFF
cdr3_nt: TGTGCTAGTGGTCTCTCCTTTGACACTGAAGCTTTCTTT

v_call: TRBV28
j_call: TRBJ1-4
d_call: NA
cdr3_length: 13
clone_size: many
cdr3_aa: CASSSGGWEKLFF
cdr3_nt: TGTGCCAGCAGTTCGGGGGGTTGGGAAAAACTGTTTTTT

v_call: TRBV3-1
j_call: TRBJ2-7
d_call: TRBD1
cdr3_length: 15
clone_size: few
cdr3_aa: CASSQRGTGGSEQYF
cdr3_nt: TGTGCCAGCAGCCAGCGCGGGACAGGGGGTTCCGAGCAGTACTTC

v_call: TRBV7-2
j_call: TRBJ2-3
d_call: NA
cdr3_length: 14
clone_size: many
cdr3_aa: CASTSFRRTDTQYF
cdr3_nt: TGTGCCAGCACTAGCTTCCGCCGGACAGATACGCAGTATTTT

v_call: TRBV28
j_call: TRBJ1-1
d_call: TRBD1
cdr3_length: 17
clone_size: many
cdr3_aa: CASSSLWAGGMNTEAFF
cdr3_nt: TGTGCCAGCAGCTCCCTCTGGGCAGGGGGCATGAACACTGAAGCTTTCTTT

v_call: TRBV6-2/TRBV6-3
j_call: TRBJ2-7
d_call: NA
cdr3_length: 15
clone_size: many
cdr3_aa: CASSLLEEEIYEQYF
cdr3_nt: TGTGCCAGCAGTCTCCTAGAGGAGGAGATCTACGAGCAGTACTTC

v_call: TRBV20-1
j_call: TRBJ2-7
d_call: TRBD2
cdr3_length: 14
clone_size: few
cdr3_aa: CSAPASGSSYEQYF
cdr3_nt: TGCAGTGCTCCCGCTAGCGGGAGTTCGTACGAGCAGTACTTC

v_call: TRBV6-2/TRBV6-3
j_call: TRBJ1-4
d_call: NA
cdr3_length: 15
clone_size: NA
cdr3_aa: CASSYNGARNEKLFF
cdr3_nt: TGTGCCAGCAGTTACAACGGGGCCAGAAATGAAAAACTGTTTTTT

v_call: TRBV7-9
j_call: TRBJ2-7
d_call: TRBD2
cdr3_length: 14
clone_size: few
cdr3_aa: CASGHPGLAYEQYF
cdr3_nt: TGTGCCAGCGGACACCCGGGACTAGCCTACGAGCAGTACTTC

v_call: TRBV19
j_call: TRBJ2-5
d_call: NA
cdr3_length: 14
clone_size: NA
cdr3_aa: CASRRQQNQETQYF
cdr3_nt: TGTGCCAGCAGAAGACAGCAGAACCAAGAGACCCAGTACTTC

v_call: TRBV2
j_call: TRBJ2-7
d_call: TRBD2
cdr3_length: 21
clone_size: many
cdr3_aa: CASRDSLPGTSDLPETYEQYF
cdr3_nt: TGTGCCAGCCGTGATTCTCTTCCCGGGACTAGCGATCTACCGGAGACCTACGAGCAGTACTTC

v_call: TRBV6-1
j_call: TRBJ2-2
d_call: NA
cdr3_length: 15
clone_size: few
cdr3_aa: CASRAGSLNTGELFF
cdr3_nt: TGTGCCAGCAGGGCCGGGTCGTTGAACACCGGGGAGCTGTTTTTT

v_call: TRBV27
j_call: TRBJ1-5
d_call: NA
cdr3_length: 14
clone_size: many
cdr3_aa: CASSLSWDYQPQHF
cdr3_nt: TGTGCCAGCAGTTTATCTTGGGACTATCAGCCCCAGCATTTT

v_call: TRBV5-1
j_call: TRBJ2-1
d_call: TRBD2
cdr3_length: 15
clone_size: few
cdr3_aa: CASSYRDYNYNEQFF
cdr3_nt: TGCGCCAGCAGCTACCGGGACTACAATTACAATGAGCAGTTCTTC

v_call: TRBV2
j_call: TRBJ1-1
d_call: TRBD1
cdr3_length: 16
clone_size: many
cdr3_aa: CASSEAGTVMNTEAFF
cdr3_nt: TGTGCCAGCAGTGAAGCGGGGACAGTAATGAACACTGAAGCTTTCTTT

v_call: TRBV11-2
j_call: TRBJ2-7
d_call: NA
cdr3_length: 15
clone_size: many
cdr3_aa: CASSSSAWSSYEQYF
cdr3_nt: TGTGCCAGCAGCTCCAGCGCCTGGAGCTCCTACGAGCAGTACTTC

v_call: TRBV28
j_call: TRBJ2-2
d_call: NA
cdr3_length: 16
clone_size: few
cdr3_aa: CASSLIRGLNTRELFF
cdr3_nt: TGTGCCAGCAGTTTAATACGGGGTCTGAACACCAGGGAGCTGTTTTTT

v_call: TRBV19
j_call: TRBJ2-2
d_call: TRBD2
cdr3_length: 14
clone_size: many
cdr3_aa: CASNLAGLPGELFF
cdr3_nt: TGTGCCAGTAACCTAGCGGGATTGCCCGGGGAGCTGTTTTTT

v_call: TRBV20-1
j_call: TRBJ2-2
d_call: TRBD2
cdr3_length: 13
clone_size: many
cdr3_aa: CSARTGGSGELFF
cdr3_nt: TGCAGTGCTAGAACGGGGGGGAGCGGGGAGCTGTTTTTT

v_call: TRBV29-1
j_call: TRBJ1-2
d_call: TRBD1
cdr3_length: 12
clone_size: NA
cdr3_aa: CSVEGQKYGYTF
cdr3_nt: TGCAGCGTAGAGGGACAGAAGTATGGCTACACCTTC

v_call: TRBV12-3/TRBV12-4
j_call: TRBJ2-2
d_call: NA
cdr3_length: 15
clone_size: many
cdr3_aa: CASSLSGANTGELFF
cdr3_nt: TGTGCCAGCAGTTTATCGGGGGCGAACACCGGGGAGCTGTTTTTT